These 6 T cell receptor beta chains were all obtained from the same sample, sequenced in a study of PD-1 blockade in mismatch repair-deficient tumors. TCRdb's table, derived via immunoSEQ multiplex PCR, lists solely in-frame clones and lacks some. The sample carries over 100,000 clones, 65% to 80% recorded once. Source: peripheral blood, taken just over 59 weeks after starting pembrolizumab. These receptors were taken from an adult with mismatch repair-deficient cancer.

The chain recombines TRBV18 with TRBJ1-1; TRBD1 matches at 8 bases. The germline CDR1 and CDR2 sequences are KGHSH and LQKENI. The CDR3 covers 14 residues. The ends lost 4 bases at V and 7 bases at J; junction bases unmatched: 8. This CDR3 is CASSRGQGTNEAFF. The CDR3 DNA reads as TGTGCCAGCTCACGAGGACAGGGCACCAATGAAGCTTTCTTT.

There are a few counts of this clone. This rearrangement joins TRBV30 to TRBJ1-2, with D possibly TRBD1 on 5 matching bases. With 2 bases removed from V and 7 bases from J, the gap between germline ends came to 11 bases. Germline CDR1 GTSNPN, CDR2 SVGIG (reference sequence). CDR3 length: 12 residues. CDR3 DNA sequence: TGTGCCTGGAGTCGAGGGGCGAGTGGCTACACCTTC. Its translation is CAWSRGASGYTF.

Points on this clone: This CDR3 is also generated by other DNA sequences in the sample. The chain recombines TRBV6-1 with TRBJ2-7; 8 nucleotides line up with TRBD2. V lost 3 bases and J lost 4; bases outside the gene matches: 8. CDR1 and CDR2 from the germline V gene are MNHNS and SASEGT. The CDR3 is 15 residues long. The CDR3 coding sequence is TGTGCCAGCAGTGAGGGACTAGGGGGGAGATACGAGCAGTACTTC. This translates into CASSEGLGGRYEQYF.

The CDR3 sequence is CASSVGRSISEQYF. The CDR3 DNA sequence: TGTGCCAGCAGCGTGGGACGTTCCATCTCGGAGCAGTACTTC. The chain carries TRBV9 and TRBJ2-7; D possibly uses TRBD1 or TRBD2 (5 bases each). Per the germline V gene, CDR1 is SGDLS and CDR2 is YYNGEE. The length of the CDR3 is 14 residues. Trimming took 2 bases from V and 7 from J, leaving 16 bases between them.

This chain links TRBV9 with TRBJ1-2; 8 positions match TRBD1. CDR3 length: 15 residues. Germline V gene lookup returns CDR1 SGDLS and CDR2 YYNGEE. Trimming at V came to 0 bases and at J to 7 bases, leaving 8 bases not matched to a gene. This chain's CDR3 is CASSVEGQGAGGYTF. In nucleotides, the CDR3 is TGTGCCAGCAGCGTAGAGGGGCAGGGGGCTGGTGGCTACACCTTC.

V usage is TRBV27 and J usage is TRBJ2-5; 7 bases line up with TRBD1. CDR1 and CDR2 (germline): MNHEY, SMNVEV (reference sequence). V dropped 2 bases and J dropped 7; count of bases not matched to a gene: 4. The CDR3 is made up of 13 amino acids. DNA for the CDR3: TGTGCCAGCAGTTTAGAGGACAGGATGACCCAGTACTTC. Residues: CASSLEDRMTQYF.